This TCR beta chain was recorded in a study of cytomegalovirus exposure and HLA in healthy donors. General observations from the study: Later analysis showed TCR association rates varying by HLA locus, highest for DRB1 and lowest for HLA-C. The likely origin of a cluster of highly shared sequence variants was a sequencing artifact. The study put about 180 TCR beta chains on its list as cytomegalovirus-associated. Within a later analysis, the majority of CMV-associated TCR beta chains appeared HLA-restricted.

Primers: 60 Vbeta forward and 13 Jbeta reverse. The protocol was immunoSEQ multiplex PCR, while the TCRdb copy is restricted to in-frame clones and leaves out a portion. The table shows about 190,000 clones, with approximately 82% occurring only once. V gave up 5 bases and J gave up 5 bases; unmatched junction bases: 10. This CDR3 has 16 amino acids. Germline CDR1 reads SGHTA; CDR2 reads FQGNSA. This clone has more than one count but fewer than ten. Antigen: not known. The chain uses TRBV7-2 and TRBJ2-1, with 9 bases fitting TRBD2. This TCR was sampled from a woman aged 18-29 years in good health and CMV-seronegative. Specimen: PBMCs. CDR3: CASSHRPAGGDNEQFF. The CDR3 nucleotides are TGTGCCAGCAGCCACCGACCAGCGGGAGGCGACAATGAGCAGTTCTTC.